These 4 T cell receptor beta chains were sequenced from one sample in a study of cytotoxic CD8 clonotypes in ibrutinib-treated CLL. The data were produced by immunoSEQ multiplex PCR, yet TCRdb's version contains in-frame clones alone and is incomplete. The sample records fewer than 400,000 clones, about 64% being singletons. The input for sequencing was PBMCs, taken after 36 months of ibrutinib treatment. These receptors originate from a human donor with chronic lymphocytic leukemia.

The chain recombines TRBV5-6 with TRBJ1-5; no clear D gene. Germline CDR1 and CDR2: SGHDT and YYEEEE. Trimming left V 0 bases short and J 7 bases short, with 8 bases between. This CDR3 spans 13 amino acids. In DNA form, the CDR3 reads TGTGCCAGCAGCTTGGGGAACGGGCAGCCCCAGCATTTT. Its protein product is CASSLGNGQPQHF.

This clone was seen a handful of times. This rearrangement joins TRBV10-3 to TRBJ1-1; D not resolved. V was cut by 7 bases and J by 1 base, with 10 bases left in between. The germline V gene has CDR1 ENHRY and CDR2 SYGVKD. This CDR3 has 13 amino acids. The CDR3 is CAINSGENTEAFF. DNA for the CDR3: TGTGCCATCAATTCCGGGGAGAACACTGAAGCTTTCTTT.

The chain is built from TRBV27 and TRBJ2-7, with D tentatively TRBD1 (6 bases). CDR1 is MNHEY and CDR2 is SMNVEV in the germline V gene (reference sequence). Between the trimmed V and J ends, which lost 6 bases and 3 bases, there was a span of 18 bases. The CDR3 is 15 amino acids. The CDR3 nucleotides read TGTGCCAGCAGCCGGATCTGGACAGACCGCTACGAGCAGTACTTC. As protein: CASSRIWTDRYEQYF.

The chain has TRBV19 and TRBJ1-5; no definite D call. V lost 4 bases and J 3 bases, leaving 16 bases between the germline ends. There are 16 residues in the CDR3. Germline loops: CDR1 LNHDA, CDR2 SQIVND (reference sequence). CDR3: CASSKIQKQINQPQHF. CDR3 DNA: TGTGCCAGTAGTAAAATTCAGAAACAGATCAATCAGCCCCAGCATTTT.